The 14 T cell receptor beta chains presented below share a single source sample, sequenced in a study of blood T cell repertoires in COVID-19. Using immunoSEQ multiplex PCR, the repertoire was profiled, and TCRdb retains in-frame clones only, with some absent. The top ten clones hold roughly 3.5% of a sample with fewer than 450,000 clones, around 91% of them seen once. Sequenced material: peripheral blood. The receptor source for this set is a woman between 18 and 29 years old who had recovered from COVID-19.

V usage is TRBV9 and J usage is TRBJ2-5; D may be TRBD2 (5 bases). The ends were cut back, 0 bases at V and 0 bases at J, with 9 bases in the middle. The CDR3 length is 15 residues. Germline CDR1 is SGDLS and CDR2 is YYNGEE. The CDR3 reads CASSVEGRDQETQYF. The CDR3 DNA is TGTGCCAGCAGCGTAGAAGGGCGGGACCAAGAGACCCAGTACTTC.

The rearrangement uses TRBV3-1 (or the pseudogene TRBV3-2) and TRBJ2-1, with TRBD2 matching 7 bases. Trimming removed 3 bases from V and 1 base from J; junction bases left unmatched: 6. CDR3 length equals 16 residues. Germline V CDR1 and CDR2: LGHDT, YNNKEL (reference sequence). CDR3 protein: CASSHKASGSYNEQFF. CDR3 DNA: TGTGCCAGCAGCCACAAAGCTAGCGGATCCTACAATGAGCAGTTCTTC.

This sequence joins TRBV5-6 and TRBJ1-2; 8 bases agree with TRBD1. CDR1 is SGHDT and CDR2 is YYEEEE in the germline V gene. The trim removed 4 bases at V and 7 bases at J, leaving 6 bases unmatched. This CDR3 comprises 13 residues. The CDR3 coding sequence is TGTGCCAGCAGCCGCCGGGACAGGAGTGGCTACACCTTC. The encoded protein is CASSRRDRSGYTF. Using reference TRBV5-6 and TRBJ1-2 for the parts outside the CDR3, the full variable domain is DAGVTQSPTHLIKTRGQQVTLRCSPKSGHDTVSWYQQALGQGPQFIFQYYEEEERQRGNFPDRFSGHQFPNYSSELNVNALLLGDSALYLCASSRRDRSGYTFGSGTRLTVV.

The rearrangement uses TRBV12-5 and TRBJ1-1, with 9 bases fitting TRBD1. The CDR3 spans 18 residues. The germline CDR1 and CDR2 sequences are LGHNT and FRNRAP. V lost 6 bases, J lost 5 bases, and 19 bases stayed unmatched. The CDR3 DNA follows: TGTGCTAGTGGCGGGGAAGAGACAGGGGGTGTCCAGAGTACTGAAGCTTTCTTT. Translation: CASGGEETGGVQSTEAFF.

The V and J genes are TRBV7-9 and TRBJ2-5, with D tentatively TRBD1 (6 bases). The CDR3 loop spans 14 amino acids. V lost 5 bases, J lost 2 bases, and 12 bases lay in between. The germline gives CDR1 SEHNR, CDR2 FQNEAQ (reference sequence). The CDR3 region has the DNA TGTGCCAGCAGCCTCGGGACACAGCAAGAGACCCAGTACTTC. This encodes CASSLGTQQETQYF.

V gene TRBV3-1 (or the pseudogene TRBV3-2) combines with J gene TRBJ2-7, with D tentatively TRBD1 (5 bases). The CDR3 has 11 residues. In germline, CDR1 is LGHDT, CDR2 YNNKEL (reference sequence). V lost 3 bases, J lost 9 bases, and 9 bases lay in between. CDR3 sequence: CASSHRAGQYV. The CDR3 nucleotides read TGTGCCAGCAGCCACAGGGCAGGGCAGTACGTC.

V gene TRBV6-5 combines with J gene TRBJ2-1; a weak D match, TRBD2 (5 bases). V lost 6 bases to trimming and J lost 6 bases, with 12 bases between them. Germline loops: CDR1 MNHEY, CDR2 SVGAGI. The CDR3 totals 13 residues. Here the CDR3 reads CASRRGFGNEQFF. CDR3 coding DNA: TGTGCCAGCAGGAGAGGGTTCGGCAATGAGCAGTTCTTC.

The gene calls are TRBV12-3 or TRBV12-4 and TRBJ1-3; D not resolved. V lost 3 bases and J 8 bases, leaving 5 bases between the germline ends. The CDR3 covers 11 residues. The CDR3 coding sequence is TGTGCCAGCAGTTTGGCAGACACCATATATTTT. Amino acid sequence: CASSLADTIYF.

As to this clone: One junction end disagrees with the germline gene, perhaps due to a read error. The rearrangement uses TRBV5-1 and TRBJ1-2; D call uncertain. The CDR3 spans 13 residues. Germline V gene data show CDR1 as SGHRS and CDR2 as YFSETQ. CDR3 coding DNA: TGCGCCAGCAGCTTGGGTGGAAACTATGGCTACACTTTC. Amino acid sequence: CASSLGGNYGYTF.

This chain links TRBV5-1 with TRBJ2-2; 7 nucleotides agree with TRBD2. CDR3 length: 15 amino acids. Germline V lookup: CDR1 SGHRS, CDR2 YFSETQ. V dropped 5 bases and J dropped 5; count of bases not matched to a gene: 9. The CDR3 spells CASSIGLAVTGELFF. CDR3 DNA: TGCGCCAGCAGTATAGGGCTAGCGGTGACCGGGGAGCTGTTTTTT.

J is TRBJ2-1 and V is TRBV20-1; possible D gene TRBD2, 5 bases. Trimming left V 0 bases short and J 12 bases short, with 9 bases between. Per germline, CDR1 DFQATT and CDR2 SNEGSKA (reference sequence). This CDR3 is 11 amino acids long. The CDR3 DNA sequence: TGCAGTGCTAGAGATAGGCTAGCGCAGTTCTTC. Protein product: CSARDRLAQFF.

The chain carries TRBV27 and TRBJ2-1, with 12 bases aligning to TRBD2. With V trimmed by 0 bases and J by 0 bases, 6 bases remained unmatched. CDR3 length: 19 residues. From germline, CDR1 is MNHEY and CDR2 SMNVEV (reference sequence). The CDR3 nucleotides are TGTGCCAGCAGTTTATCACTAGCGGGAGGCGGGAGCTCCTACAATGAGCAGTTCTTC. Protein sequence: CASSLSLAGGGSSYNEQFF.

The chain uses TRBV4-3 and TRBJ2-1; 9 nucleotides agree with TRBD2. This CDR3 has 14 amino acids. The trim removed 0 bases at V and 13 bases at J, leaving 7 bases unmatched. Germline CDR1 reads LGHNA; CDR2 reads YSLEER. The CDR3 nucleotides are TGCGCCAGCAGCCAAGATTCAAGCGGGAGGTCTCAGTTCTTC. It encodes CASSQDSSGRSQFF.

The chain recombines TRBV5-5 with TRBJ2-6; TRBD1 matches 7 bases. V lost 1 base, J lost 0 bases, and 7 bases stayed unmatched. The germline V gene has CDR1 SGHKS and CDR2 YYEKEE (reference sequence). The CDR3 sequence is 18 residues long. CDR3 coding DNA: TGTGCCAGCAGCTTGAGCACAGGGGCCCTCTCTGGGGCCAACGTCCTGACTTTC. It encodes CASSLSTGALSGANVLTF.